This is a list of T cell receptor beta chains from one sample in a study of blood T cell repertoires in COVID-19. Data came from immunoSEQ multiplex PCR; TCRdb stores just in-frame clones and leaves some out. This sample has 400,000 or so clones; about 90% occur once, and the top ten carry roughly 0.66%. Material for sequencing was PBMCs or T cells enriched from blood (not recorded which). The receptors here all came from a man younger than 30 who had recovered from COVID-19. CDR3s include the opening cysteine and the closing phenylalanine or tryptophan. The D gene is left open where the match is weak. Clone size is given for some rows only: seen once, a few or many times, or a class if the clone is expanded.

J gene,D gene,clone size,V gene,CDR3 DNA,CDR3 protein
TRBJ1-5,TRBD1,few,TRBV4-1,TGCGCCAGCAGCCAAGAGGGACAGGGACTCAGGTCCCAGCATTTT,CASSQEGQGLRSQHF
TRBJ1-1,-,few,TRBV15,TGTGCCACCGAACACCTACAGGGTGTGAACACTGAAGCTTTCTTT,CATEHLQGVNTEAFF
TRBJ2-2,-,-,TRBV5-4,TGTGCCAGCAGCCCGGGACAAAACACCGGGGAGCTGTTTTTT,CASSPGQNTGELFF
TRBJ2-1,TRBD1,-,TRBV5-5,TGTGCCAGCAGCTTGGGACAGGGGGCGCGTAATGAGCAGTTCTTC,CASSLGQGARNEQFF
TRBJ1-1,-,-,TRBV30,TGTGCCTGGAGTACTCTCTGGGCTAAGGGCAGGGGTACTGAAGCTTTCTTT,CAWSTLWAKGRGTEAFF
TRBJ1-5,TRBD1,-,TRBV19,TGTGCCAGTAACAACCCTGGGACAGCCCGGGGGCCCCAGCATTTT,CASNNPGTARGPQHF
TRBJ2-2,-,-,TRBV10-3,TGTGCCATCAGTGAACGAGGCACCGGGGAGCTGTTTTTT,CAISERGTGELFF
TRBJ2-7,TRBD2,once,TRBV4-2,TGTGCCAGCAGCCAAGATTGGTTCGCGGGAGCCTACGAGCAGTACTTC,CASSQDWFAGAYEQYF
TRBJ2-4,TRBD2,-,TRBV27,TGTGCCAGCAGTTTCACTAGCGGGAGTGGCATTCAGTACTTC,CASSFTSGSGIQYF
TRBJ1-2,-,-,TRBV15,TGTGCCACCAGCAGAGATCCCCCGTCGGCAGGGGATCCCTATGGCTACACCTTC,CATSRDPPSAGDPYGYTF
TRBJ2-7,TRBD1,-,TRBV5-6,TGTGCCAGCAGCTTGGCTCAGGGGGAATCCCTATACGAGCAGTACTTC,CASSLAQGESLYEQYF
TRBJ2-1,TRBD2,-,TRBV11-2,TGTGCCAGCAGCCCACTAGCGGGAGTTAATGAGCAGTTCTTC,CASSPLAGVNEQFF
TRBJ1-5,-,-,TRBV15,TGTGCCACCAGTCGGAGGTTGAATCAGCCCCAGCATTTT,CATSRRLNQPQHF
TRBJ2-1,TRBD1,-,TRBV28,TGTGCCAGCAGTCAGGGGGACCTCTACAATGAGCAGTTCTTC,CASSQGDLYNEQFF
TRBJ2-1,TRBD2,-,TRBV5-8,TGTGCCAGCAGCCAGTTACCGGGACTAGCGGGGTTCAATGAGCAGTTCTTC,CASSQLPGLAGFNEQFF
TRBJ1-2,-,-,TRBV3-1/TRBV3-2,TGTGCCAGCAGCCAGGGGGGGGTCTATGGCTACACCTTC,CASSQGGVYGYTF
TRBJ2-7,-,once,TRBV4-1,TGCGCCAGCAGCCAAGATGGGGGGAGAGGGGTCGAGCAGTACTTC,CASSQDGGRGVEQYF
TRBJ1-1,-,-,TRBV10-1,TGCGCCAGCGGCCACAGTAACACTGAAGCTTTCTTT,CASGHSNTEAFF
TRBJ1-5,TRBD1,-,TRBV7-8,TGTGCCAGCAGCTCCTCCGGACAGGAGCCCTTTAGATATAGCAATCAGCCCCAGCATTTT,CASSSSGQEPFRYSNQPQHF
TRBJ2-3,-,-,TRBV11-3,TGTGCCAGCAGCTCCTCGGGACACTACACAGATACGCAGTATTTT,CASSSSGHYTDTQYF
TRBJ1-5,TRBD1,once,TRBV7-8,TGTGCCAGCAGCTCCAGCAGGGGGATCAATCAGCCCCAGCATTTT,CASSSSRGINQPQHF
TRBJ1-2,TRBD1,-,TRBV7-9,TGTGCCAGCAGCGTTGCGCAGGGGACAGGAGCTAACTATGGCTACACCTTC,CASSVAQGTGANYGYTF
TRBJ2-7,-,-,TRBV4-1,TGCGCCAGCAGCCACTATTCTCCCCGGAGTACTTTCTACGAGCAGTACTTC,CASSHYSPRSTFYEQYF
TRBJ2-2,-,few,TRBV5-1,TGCGCCAGCAGCTGGAGGGCCGACACCGGGGAGCTGTTTTTT,CASSWRADTGELFF
TRBJ2-2,-,-,TRBV12-3/TRBV12-4,TGTGCCAGCAGTGGCGGAACCGGGGAGCTGTTTTTT,CASSGGTGELFF
TRBJ2-6,-,-,TRBV7-9,TGTGCCGGTACTCCCCTTCTAACTTATGGTTCTGGGGCCAACGTCCTGACTTTC,CAGTPLLTYGSGANVLTF
TRBJ1-6,-,few,TRBV4-1,TGCGCCAGCAGCCAAGTGGGGACAAATTCACCCCTCCACTTT,CASSQVGTNSPLHF
TRBJ1-3,TRBD1,-,TRBV9,TGTGCCAGCAGCGTAGACCTAGGGGGCCACTCTGGAAACACCATATATTTT,CASSVDLGGHSGNTIYF
TRBJ2-7,-,-,TRBV5-1,TGCGCCAGCAGCTTGCGGGGCTCCTACGAGCAGTACTTC,CASSLRGSYEQYF
TRBJ2-1,TRBD2,-,TRBV5-5,TGTGCCAGCAGCTTGGAGGGACTAGCGGACAATGAGCAGTTCTTC,CASSLEGLADNEQFF
TRBJ2-5,TRBD2,-,TRBV5-3,TGTGCCAGAAGCAGGGGACTAGCGGGGGGGCCAGAGACCCAGTACTTC,CARSRGLAGGPETQYF
TRBJ2-2,TRBD2,-,TRBV4-1,TGCGCCAGCAGCCAAGTAGCGGGAGTCGGCACCGGGGAGCTGTTTTTT,CASSQVAGVGTGELFF
TRBJ1-5,-,-,TRBV7-2,TGTGCCAGCAGCTTCGGACAGAGCAATCAGCCCCAGCATTTT,CASSFGQSNQPQHF
TRBJ1-2,TRBD1,-,TRBV7-9,TGTGCCAGCAGCTTCGCCGGGACAGCAGACTATGGCTACACCTTC,CASSFAGTADYGYTF
TRBJ2-1,-,-,TRBV29-1,-,CSPSYFCDEQFF
TRBJ1-1,TRBD1,-,TRBV12-3/TRBV12-4,TGTGCCAGCAGTGTGACAGGGGGCACTGAAGCTTTCTTT,CASSVTGGTEAFF
TRBJ2-1,TRBD2,-,TRBV28,TGTGCCAGCAGTTTGGGGACGGGGCTAGCGGGAATTCTCCACAATGAGCAGTTCTTC,CASSLGTGLAGILHNEQFF
TRBJ1-1,-,few,TRBV5-8,TGTGCCAGCAGCTCCCCTGGACAGAAGAACACTGAAGCTTTCTTT,CASSSPGQKNTEAFF
TRBJ2-7,TRBD2,-,TRBV5-1,TGCGCCAGCAGCCCAAACCCGGGACTAGCCCAAGAGCAGTACTTC,CASSPNPGLAQEQYF
TRBJ1-2,-,-,TRBV12-3/TRBV12-4,TGTGCCAGCAGGGGGGCCGCTCACTATGGCTACACCTTC,CASRGAAHYGYTF
TRBJ2-3,TRBD2,-,TRBV2,TGTGCCAGCAGTCCGACTAGCGGGAGCACAGATACGCAGTATTTT,CASSPTSGSTDTQYF
TRBJ1-3,TRBD1,-,TRBV3-1/TRBV3-2,TGTGCCAGCAGCCAAGATTACGGTAGCGGCAGGGGGTCTGGAAACACCATATATTTT,CASSQDYGSGRGSGNTIYF
TRBJ1-1,-,-,TRBV6-5,TGTGCCAGCCGGTCGGGGGGCGAAGCTTTCTTT,CASRSGGEAFF
TRBJ1-1,-,-,TRBV9,TGTGCCAGCAGCCGAGGGCCCCACACTGAAGCTTTCTTT,CASSRGPHTEAFF
TRBJ1-6,-,-,TRBV28,TGTGCCAGCATTAGGGCCCAGGGTTCACCCCTCCACTTT,CASIRAQGSPLHF
TRBJ2-3,-,once,TRBV10-2,TGCGCCAGCGGGACGGGGGTACGAAATACGCAGTATTTT,CASGTGVRNTQYF
TRBJ1-1,TRBD1,once,TRBV5-1,TGCGCCAGCAGCTTGGCCCAGGGGGTGAACACTGAAGCTTTCTTT,CASSLAQGVNTEAFF
TRBJ2-1,TRBD2,-,TRBV18,TGTGCCAGCTCACCACAGGGGACTAGCGGGGTTAGGAGCAATGAGCAGTTCTTC,CASSPQGTSGVRSNEQFF
TRBJ1-1,TRBD1,-,TRBV28,TGTGCCAGCAGTTCGGACAGGCTGGGAGACACTGAAGCTTTCTTT,CASSSDRLGDTEAFF
TRBJ2-3,TRBD2,once,TRBV10-3,TGTGCCATCAGTGCTACTAGCGGGGGAGATACGCAGTATTTT,CAISATSGGDTQYF
TRBJ2-7,TRBD2,-,TRBV5-1,TGCGCCAGCAGCCCCCGGGTAGCGGGGGACGAGCAGTACTTC,CASSPRVAGDEQYF
TRBJ2-4,TRBD1,-,TRBV2,TGTGCCAGCAGGGACAGGGTAACCAAAAACATTCAGTACTTC,CASRDRVTKNIQYF
TRBJ2-1,TRBD2,-,TRBV28,TGTGCCAGCACATTTAGCGGGCTTTCCTACAATGAGCAGTTCTTC,CASTFSGLSYNEQFF